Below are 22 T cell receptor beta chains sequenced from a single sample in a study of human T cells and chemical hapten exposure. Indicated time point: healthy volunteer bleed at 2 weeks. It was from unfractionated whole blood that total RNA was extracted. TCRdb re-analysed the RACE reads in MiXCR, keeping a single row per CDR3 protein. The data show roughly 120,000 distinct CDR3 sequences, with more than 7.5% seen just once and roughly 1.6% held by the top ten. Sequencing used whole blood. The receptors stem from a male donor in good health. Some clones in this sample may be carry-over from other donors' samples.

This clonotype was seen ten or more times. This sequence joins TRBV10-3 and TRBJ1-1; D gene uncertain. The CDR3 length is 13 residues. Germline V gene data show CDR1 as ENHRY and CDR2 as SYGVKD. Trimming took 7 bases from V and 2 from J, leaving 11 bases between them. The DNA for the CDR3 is TGTGCCATCACTCTCGAGAGAAACACTGAAGCTTTCTTT. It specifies CAITLERNTEAFF.

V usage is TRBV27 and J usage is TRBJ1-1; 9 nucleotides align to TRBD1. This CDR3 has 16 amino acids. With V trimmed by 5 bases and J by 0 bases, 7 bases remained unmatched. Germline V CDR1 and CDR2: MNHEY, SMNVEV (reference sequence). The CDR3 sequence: CASSVGTGTVNTEAFF. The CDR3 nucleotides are TGTGCCAGCAGTGTCGGGACAGGGACCGTGAACACTGAAGCTTTCTTT.

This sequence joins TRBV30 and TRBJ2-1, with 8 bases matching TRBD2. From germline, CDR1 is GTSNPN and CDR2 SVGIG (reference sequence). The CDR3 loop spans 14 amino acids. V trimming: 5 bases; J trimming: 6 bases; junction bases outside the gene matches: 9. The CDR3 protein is CAWDLSGSGNEQFF. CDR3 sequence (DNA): TGTGCCTGGGACCTCAGCGGGAGTGGCAATGAGCAGTTCTTC. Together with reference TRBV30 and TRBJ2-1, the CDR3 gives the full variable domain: SQTIHQWPATLVQPVGSPLSLECTVEGTSNPNLYWYRQAAGRGLQLLFYSVGIGQISSEVPQNLSASRPQDRQFILSSKKLLLSDSGFYLCAWDLSGSGNEQFFGPGTRLTVL.

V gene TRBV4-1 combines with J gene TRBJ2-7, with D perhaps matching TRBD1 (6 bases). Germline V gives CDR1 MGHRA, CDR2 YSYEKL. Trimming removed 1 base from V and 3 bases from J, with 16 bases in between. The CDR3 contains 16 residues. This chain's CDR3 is CASSQVSKGDVYEQYF. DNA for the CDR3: TGCGCCAGCAGCCAAGTGTCGAAGGGGGACGTCTACGAGCAGTACTTC.

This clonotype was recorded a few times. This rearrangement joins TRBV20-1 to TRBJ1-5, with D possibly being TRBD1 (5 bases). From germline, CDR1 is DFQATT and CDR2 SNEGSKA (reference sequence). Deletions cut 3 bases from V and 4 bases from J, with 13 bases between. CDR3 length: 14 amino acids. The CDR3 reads CSASERQGNQPQHF. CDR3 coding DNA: TGCAGTGCTAGCGAACGGCAGGGAAATCAGCCCCAGCATTTT.

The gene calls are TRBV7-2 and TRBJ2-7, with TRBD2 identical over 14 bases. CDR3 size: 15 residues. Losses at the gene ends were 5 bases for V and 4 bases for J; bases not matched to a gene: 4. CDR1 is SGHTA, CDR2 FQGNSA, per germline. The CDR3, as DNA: TGTGCCAGCAGCGTAAGGACTAGCGGGAGGTACGAGCAGTACTTC. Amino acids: CASSVRTSGRYEQYF.

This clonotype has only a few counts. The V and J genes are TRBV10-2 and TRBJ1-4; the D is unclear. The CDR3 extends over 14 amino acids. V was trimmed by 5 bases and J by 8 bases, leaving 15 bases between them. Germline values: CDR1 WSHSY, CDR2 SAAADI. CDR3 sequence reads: CASSFRGLDEKLFF. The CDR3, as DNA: TGCGCCAGCAGTTTCAGAGGGTTGGACGAAAAACTGTTTTTT.

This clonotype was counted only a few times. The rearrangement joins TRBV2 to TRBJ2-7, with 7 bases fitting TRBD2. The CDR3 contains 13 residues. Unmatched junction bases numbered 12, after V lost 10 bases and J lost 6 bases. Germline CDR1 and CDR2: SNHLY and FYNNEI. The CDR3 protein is CAKLGRETGEQYF. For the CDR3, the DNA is TGTGCCAAATTGGGGCGGGAGACGGGCGAGCAGTACTTC.

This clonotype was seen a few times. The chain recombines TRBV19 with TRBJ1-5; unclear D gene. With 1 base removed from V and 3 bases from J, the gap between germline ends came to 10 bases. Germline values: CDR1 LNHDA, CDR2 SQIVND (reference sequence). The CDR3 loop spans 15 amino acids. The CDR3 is CASSIGHQTNQPQHF. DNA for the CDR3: TGTGCCAGTAGTATAGGACACCAGACCAATCAGCCCCAGCATTTT.

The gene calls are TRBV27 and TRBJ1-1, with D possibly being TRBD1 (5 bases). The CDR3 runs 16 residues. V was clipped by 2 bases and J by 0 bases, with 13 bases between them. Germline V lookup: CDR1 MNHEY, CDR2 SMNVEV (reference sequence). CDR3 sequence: CASSLDRTPLNTEAFF. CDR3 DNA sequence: TGTGCCAGCAGTTTAGACAGAACCCCCTTGAACACTGAAGCTTTCTTT.

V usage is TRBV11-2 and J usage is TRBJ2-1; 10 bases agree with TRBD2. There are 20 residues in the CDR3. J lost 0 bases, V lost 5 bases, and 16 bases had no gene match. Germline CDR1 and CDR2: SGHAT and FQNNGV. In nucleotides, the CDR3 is TGTGCCAGCAGCCGTGGGTGGCTAGCGGGGGACTCGAGCTCCTACAATGAGCAGTTCTTC. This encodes CASSRGWLAGDSSSYNEQFF. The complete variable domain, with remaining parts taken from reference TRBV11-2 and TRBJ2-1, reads EAGVAQSPRYKIIEKRQSVAFWCNPISGHATLYWYQQILGQGPKLLIQFQNNGVVDDSQLPKDRFSAERLKGVDSTLKIQPAKLEDSAVYLCASSRGWLAGDSSSYNEQFFGPGTRLTVL.

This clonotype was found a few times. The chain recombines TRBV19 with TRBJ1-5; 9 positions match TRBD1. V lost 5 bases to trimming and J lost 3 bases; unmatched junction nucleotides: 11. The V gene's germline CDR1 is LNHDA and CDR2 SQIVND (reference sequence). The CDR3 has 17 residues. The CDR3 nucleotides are TGTGCCAGTAGTCTGGGGGGGACAGGGATTATCAATCAGCCCCAGCATTTT. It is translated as CASSLGGTGIINQPQHF.

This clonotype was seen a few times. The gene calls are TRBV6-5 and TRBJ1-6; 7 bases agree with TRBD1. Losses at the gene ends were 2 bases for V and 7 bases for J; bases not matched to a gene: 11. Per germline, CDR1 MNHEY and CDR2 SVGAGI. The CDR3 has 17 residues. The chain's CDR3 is CASSYTGNRGVNSPLHF. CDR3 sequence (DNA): TGTGCCAGCAGTTACACCGGAAACAGGGGCGTGAATTCACCCCTCCACTTT.

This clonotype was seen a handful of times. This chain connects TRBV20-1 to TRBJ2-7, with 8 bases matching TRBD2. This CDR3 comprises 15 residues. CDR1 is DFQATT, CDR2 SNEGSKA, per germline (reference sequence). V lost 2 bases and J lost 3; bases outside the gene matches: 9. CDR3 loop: CSARPPREGNYEQYF. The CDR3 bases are TGCAGTGCTAGACCCCCACGGGAGGGTAACTACGAGCAGTACTTC.

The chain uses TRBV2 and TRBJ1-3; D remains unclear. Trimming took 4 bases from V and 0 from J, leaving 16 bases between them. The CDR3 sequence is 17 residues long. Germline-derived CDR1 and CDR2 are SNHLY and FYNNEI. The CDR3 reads CASSARRAGFSGNTIYF. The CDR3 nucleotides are TGTGCCAGCAGTGCCCGTAGGGCAGGCTTCTCTGGAAACACCATATATTTT.

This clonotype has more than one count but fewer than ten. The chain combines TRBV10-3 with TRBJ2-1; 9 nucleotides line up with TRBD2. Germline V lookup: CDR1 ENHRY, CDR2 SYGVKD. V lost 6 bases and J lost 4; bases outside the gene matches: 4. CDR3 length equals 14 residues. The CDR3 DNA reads TGTGCCATCAGGGTAGCGGGAGTGTACAATGAGCAGTTCTTC. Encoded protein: CAIRVAGVYNEQFF.

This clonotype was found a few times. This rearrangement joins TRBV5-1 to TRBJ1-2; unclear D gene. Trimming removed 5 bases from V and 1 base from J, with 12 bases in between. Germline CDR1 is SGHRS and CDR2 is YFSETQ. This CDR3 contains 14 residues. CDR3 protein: CASRDPPLNYGYTF. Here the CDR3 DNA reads TGCGCCAGCAGGGATCCCCCGCTTAACTATGGCTACACCTTC.

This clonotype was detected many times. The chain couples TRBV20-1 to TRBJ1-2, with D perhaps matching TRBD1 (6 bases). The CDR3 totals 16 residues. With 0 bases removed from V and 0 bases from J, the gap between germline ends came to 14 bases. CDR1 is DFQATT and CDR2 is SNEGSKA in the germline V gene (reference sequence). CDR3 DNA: TGCAGTGCTAGAGATCCCGACAGGCCTACTAACTATGGCTACACCTTC. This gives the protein CSARDPDRPTNYGYTF.

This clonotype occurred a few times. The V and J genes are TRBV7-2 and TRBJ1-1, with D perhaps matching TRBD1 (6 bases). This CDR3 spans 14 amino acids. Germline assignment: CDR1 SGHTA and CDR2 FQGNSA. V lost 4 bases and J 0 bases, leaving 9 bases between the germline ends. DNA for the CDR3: TGTGCCAGCAGCTCCAACAGGGTGAACACTGAAGCTTTCTTT. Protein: CASSSNRVNTEAFF.

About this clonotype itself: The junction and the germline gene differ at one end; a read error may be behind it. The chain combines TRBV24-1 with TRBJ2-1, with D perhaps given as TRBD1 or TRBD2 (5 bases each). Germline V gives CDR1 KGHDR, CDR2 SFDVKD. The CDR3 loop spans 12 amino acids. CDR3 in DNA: TGTGCCACCCGGGACGCTTCCAATGAGCAGCTCTTC. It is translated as CATRDASNEQLF.

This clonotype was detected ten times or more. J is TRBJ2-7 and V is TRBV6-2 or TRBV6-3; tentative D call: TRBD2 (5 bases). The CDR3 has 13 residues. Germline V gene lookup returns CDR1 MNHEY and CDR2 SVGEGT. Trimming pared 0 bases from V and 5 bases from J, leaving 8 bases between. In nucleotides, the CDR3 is TGTGCCAGCAGTTACTCCGGGGTCAACGAGCAGTACTTC. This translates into CASSYSGVNEQYF.

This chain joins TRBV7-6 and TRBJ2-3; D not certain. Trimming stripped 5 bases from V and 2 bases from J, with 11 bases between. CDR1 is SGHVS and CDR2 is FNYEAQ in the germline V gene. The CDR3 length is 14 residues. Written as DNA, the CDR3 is TGTGCCAGCAGCCCCGTAACCAACACAGATACGCAGTATTTT. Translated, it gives CASSPVTNTDTQYF.